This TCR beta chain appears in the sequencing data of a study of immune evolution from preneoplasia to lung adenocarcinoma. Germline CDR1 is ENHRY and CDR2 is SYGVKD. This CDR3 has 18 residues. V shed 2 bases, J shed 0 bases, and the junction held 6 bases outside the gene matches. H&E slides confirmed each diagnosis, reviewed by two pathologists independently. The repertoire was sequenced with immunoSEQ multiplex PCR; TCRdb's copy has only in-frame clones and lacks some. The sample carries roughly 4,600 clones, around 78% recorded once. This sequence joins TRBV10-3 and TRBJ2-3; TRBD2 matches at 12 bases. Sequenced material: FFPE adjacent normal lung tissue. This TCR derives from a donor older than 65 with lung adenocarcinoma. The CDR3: CAISERLAGGPSTDTQYF. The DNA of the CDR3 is TGTGCCATCAGTGAGAGGCTAGCGGGAGGGCCCAGCACAGATACGCAGTATTTT.